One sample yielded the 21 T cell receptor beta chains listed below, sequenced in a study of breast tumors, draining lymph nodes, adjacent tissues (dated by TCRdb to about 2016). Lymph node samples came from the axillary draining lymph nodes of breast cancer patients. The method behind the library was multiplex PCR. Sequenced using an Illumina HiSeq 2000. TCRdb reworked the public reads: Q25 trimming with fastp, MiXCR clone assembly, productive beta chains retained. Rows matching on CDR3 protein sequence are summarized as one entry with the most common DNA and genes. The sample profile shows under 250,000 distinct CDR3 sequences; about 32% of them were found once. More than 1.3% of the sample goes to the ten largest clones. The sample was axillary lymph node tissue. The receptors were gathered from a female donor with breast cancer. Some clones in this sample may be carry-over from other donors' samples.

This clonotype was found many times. The DNA of the CDR3 is TGCGCCAGCAGCGCTACCTTAGCGGGAGGCATGGGCGCCTACAATGAGCAGTTCTTC. It encodes CASSATLAGGMGAYNEQFF. J is TRBJ2-1 and V is TRBV5-1, with TRBD2 identical over 10 bases. Looked up from germline, CDR1 is SGHRS and CDR2 is YFSETQ. The J segment lost 2 bases and the V segment lost 4 bases, leaving 15 bases of the junction unmatched. The CDR3 spans 19 residues.

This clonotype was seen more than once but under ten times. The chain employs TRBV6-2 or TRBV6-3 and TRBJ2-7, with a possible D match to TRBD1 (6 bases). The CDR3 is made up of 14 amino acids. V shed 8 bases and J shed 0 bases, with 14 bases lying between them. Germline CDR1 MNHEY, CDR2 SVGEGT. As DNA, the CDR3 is TGTGCCAGCGGGCGTCGGGACACCTCCTACGAGCAGTACTTC. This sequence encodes CASGRRDTSYEQYF.

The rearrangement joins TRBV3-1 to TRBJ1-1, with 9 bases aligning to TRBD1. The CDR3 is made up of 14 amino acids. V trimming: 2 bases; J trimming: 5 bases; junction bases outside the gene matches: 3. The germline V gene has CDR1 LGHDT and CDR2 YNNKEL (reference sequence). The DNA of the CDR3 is TGTGCCAGCAGCCAATCCGGGACAGGGACTGAAGCTTTCTTT. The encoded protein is CASSQSGTGTEAFF.

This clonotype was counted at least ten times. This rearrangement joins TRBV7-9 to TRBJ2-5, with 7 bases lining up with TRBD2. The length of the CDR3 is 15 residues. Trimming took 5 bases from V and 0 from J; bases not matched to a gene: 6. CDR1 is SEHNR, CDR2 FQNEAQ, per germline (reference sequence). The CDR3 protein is CASSPRLAYQETQYF. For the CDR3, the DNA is TGTGCCAGCAGCCCCCGACTAGCATACCAAGAGACCCAGTACTTC.

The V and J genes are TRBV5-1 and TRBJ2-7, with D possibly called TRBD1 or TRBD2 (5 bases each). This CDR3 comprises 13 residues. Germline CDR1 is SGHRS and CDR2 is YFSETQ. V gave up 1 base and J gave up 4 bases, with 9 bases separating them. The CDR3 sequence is CASSLLGDYEQYF. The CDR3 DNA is TGCGCCAGCAGCTTGTTGGGGGATTACGAGCAGTACTTC.

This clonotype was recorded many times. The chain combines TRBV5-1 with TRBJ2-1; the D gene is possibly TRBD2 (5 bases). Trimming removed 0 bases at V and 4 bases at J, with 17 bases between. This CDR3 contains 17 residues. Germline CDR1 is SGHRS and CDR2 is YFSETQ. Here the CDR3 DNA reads TGCGCCAGCAGCTTGGTTTTTACGGGAAGGGCTTACAATGAGCAGTTCTTC. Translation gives CASSLVFTGRAYNEQFF.

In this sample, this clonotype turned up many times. This CDR3 is CASSEFRFYGYTF. The CDR3 coding sequence is TGTGCCAGCAGTGAGTTCAGGTTCTATGGCTACACCTTC. The chain combines TRBV2 with TRBJ1-2, with D uncertain. V shed 3 bases and J shed 4 bases, with 9 bases lying between them. Germline CDR1 SNHLY, CDR2 FYNNEI. The CDR3 is 13 amino acids.

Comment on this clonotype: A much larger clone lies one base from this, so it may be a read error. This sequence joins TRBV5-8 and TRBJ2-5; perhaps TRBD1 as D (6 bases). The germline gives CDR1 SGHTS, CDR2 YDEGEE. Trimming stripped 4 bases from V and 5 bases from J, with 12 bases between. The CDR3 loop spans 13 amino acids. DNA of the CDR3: TGTGCCAGCAGCCGGGACACCCCGGAGACCCAGTACTTC. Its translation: CASSRDTPETQYF.

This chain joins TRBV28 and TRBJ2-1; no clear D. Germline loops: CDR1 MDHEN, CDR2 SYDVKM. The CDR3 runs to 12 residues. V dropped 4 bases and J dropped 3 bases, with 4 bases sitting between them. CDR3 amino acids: CASSSHYNEQFF. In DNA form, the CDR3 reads TGTGCCAGCAGTTCCCACTACAATGAGCAGTTCTTC.

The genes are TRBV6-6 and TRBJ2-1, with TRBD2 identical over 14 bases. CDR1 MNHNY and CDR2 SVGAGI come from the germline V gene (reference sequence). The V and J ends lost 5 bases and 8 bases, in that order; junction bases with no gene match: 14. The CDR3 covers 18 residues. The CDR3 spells CASSPPGTSGRVGYEQFF. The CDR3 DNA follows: TGTGCCAGCAGTCCCCCGGGGACTAGCGGGAGAGTGGGCTATGAGCAGTTCTTC.

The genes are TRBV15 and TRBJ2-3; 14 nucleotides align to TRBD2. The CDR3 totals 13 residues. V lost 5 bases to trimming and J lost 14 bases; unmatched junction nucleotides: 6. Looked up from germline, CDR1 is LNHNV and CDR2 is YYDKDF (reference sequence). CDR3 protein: CATSLGTSGGGYF. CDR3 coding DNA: TGTGCCACCAGCTTAGGGACTAGCGGGGGAGGGTATTTT.

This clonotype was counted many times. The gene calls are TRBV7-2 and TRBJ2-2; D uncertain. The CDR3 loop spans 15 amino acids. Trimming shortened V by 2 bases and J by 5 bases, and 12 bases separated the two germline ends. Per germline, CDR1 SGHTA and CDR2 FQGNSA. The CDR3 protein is CASSLMAGGTGELFF. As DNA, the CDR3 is TGTGCCAGCAGCTTAATGGCAGGTGGGACCGGGGAGCTGTTTTTT.

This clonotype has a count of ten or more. The CDR3, as DNA: TGTGCCAGTAGTATCATTGACGGGAGCTCCTATAATTCACCCCTCCACTTT. Translated: CASSIIDGSSYNSPLHF. The genes are TRBV19 and TRBJ1-6, with unresolved D. The V and J ends lost 3 bases and 0 bases respectively, with 12 bases between them. Germline V CDR1 and CDR2: LNHDA, SQIVND (reference sequence). The CDR3 has 17 residues.

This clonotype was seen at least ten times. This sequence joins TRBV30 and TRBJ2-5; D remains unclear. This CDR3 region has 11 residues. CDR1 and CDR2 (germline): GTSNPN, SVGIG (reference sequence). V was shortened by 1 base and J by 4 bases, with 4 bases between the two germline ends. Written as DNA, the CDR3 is TGTGCCTGGAGTGGCCGAGAGACCCAGTACTTC. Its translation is CAWSGRETQYF.

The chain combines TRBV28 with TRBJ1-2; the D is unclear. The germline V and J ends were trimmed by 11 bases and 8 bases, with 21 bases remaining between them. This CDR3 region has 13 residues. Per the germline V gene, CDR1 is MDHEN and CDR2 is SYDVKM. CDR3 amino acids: CAPGLKVVEGYTF. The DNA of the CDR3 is TGTGCCCCCGGGTTAAAGGTAGTAGAGGGCTACACCTTC.

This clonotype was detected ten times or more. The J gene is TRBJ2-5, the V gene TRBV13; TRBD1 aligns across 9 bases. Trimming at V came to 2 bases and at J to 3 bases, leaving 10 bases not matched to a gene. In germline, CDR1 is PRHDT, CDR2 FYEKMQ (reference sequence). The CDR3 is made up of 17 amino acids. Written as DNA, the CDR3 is TGTGCCAGCAGCTTATTCCCCAACAGGGGGCGCGAAGAGACCCAGTACTTC. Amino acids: CASSLFPNRGREETQYF.

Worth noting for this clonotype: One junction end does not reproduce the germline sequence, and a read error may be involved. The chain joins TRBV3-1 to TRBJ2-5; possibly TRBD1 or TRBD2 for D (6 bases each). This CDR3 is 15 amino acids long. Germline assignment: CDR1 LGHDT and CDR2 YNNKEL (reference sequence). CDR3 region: CASSQEKGGSETQYF. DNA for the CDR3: TGCGCCAGCAGCCAAGAAAAGGGGGGATCAGAGACCCAGTACTTC.

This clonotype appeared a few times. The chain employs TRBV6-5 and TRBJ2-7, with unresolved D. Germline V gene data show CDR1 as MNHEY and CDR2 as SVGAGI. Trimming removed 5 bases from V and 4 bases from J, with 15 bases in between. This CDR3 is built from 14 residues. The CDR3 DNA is TGTGCCAGCAGTCACGACGGAGCTTCGTACGAGCAGTACTTC. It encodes CASSHDGASYEQYF.

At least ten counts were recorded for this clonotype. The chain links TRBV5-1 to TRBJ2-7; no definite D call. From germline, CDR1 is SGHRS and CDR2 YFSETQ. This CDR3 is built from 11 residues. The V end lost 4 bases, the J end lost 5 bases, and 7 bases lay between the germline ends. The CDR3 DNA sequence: TGCGCCAGCAGCGGCGGCCACGAGCAGTACTTC. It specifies CASSGGHEQYF.

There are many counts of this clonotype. The CDR3 protein is CASSQEGRVGIYEQYF. CDR3 DNA: TGTGCCAGCAGCCAAGAGGGGAGGGTTGGTATATACGAGCAGTACTTC. V and J are TRBV4-2 and TRBJ2-7; TRBD2 agrees at 7 bases. From germline, CDR1 is LGHNA and CDR2 YNFKEQ. The CDR3 totals 16 residues. Germline trimming cut 0 bases from V and 4 bases from J; bases unmatched to any gene: 9.

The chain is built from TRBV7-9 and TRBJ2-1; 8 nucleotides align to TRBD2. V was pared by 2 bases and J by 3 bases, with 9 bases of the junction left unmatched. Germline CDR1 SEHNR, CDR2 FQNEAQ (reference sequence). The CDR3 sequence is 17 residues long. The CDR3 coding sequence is TGTGCCAGCAGCTTATATGGTACTAGCGGCAACTACAATGAGCAGTTCTTC. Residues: CASSLYGTSGNYNEQFF.